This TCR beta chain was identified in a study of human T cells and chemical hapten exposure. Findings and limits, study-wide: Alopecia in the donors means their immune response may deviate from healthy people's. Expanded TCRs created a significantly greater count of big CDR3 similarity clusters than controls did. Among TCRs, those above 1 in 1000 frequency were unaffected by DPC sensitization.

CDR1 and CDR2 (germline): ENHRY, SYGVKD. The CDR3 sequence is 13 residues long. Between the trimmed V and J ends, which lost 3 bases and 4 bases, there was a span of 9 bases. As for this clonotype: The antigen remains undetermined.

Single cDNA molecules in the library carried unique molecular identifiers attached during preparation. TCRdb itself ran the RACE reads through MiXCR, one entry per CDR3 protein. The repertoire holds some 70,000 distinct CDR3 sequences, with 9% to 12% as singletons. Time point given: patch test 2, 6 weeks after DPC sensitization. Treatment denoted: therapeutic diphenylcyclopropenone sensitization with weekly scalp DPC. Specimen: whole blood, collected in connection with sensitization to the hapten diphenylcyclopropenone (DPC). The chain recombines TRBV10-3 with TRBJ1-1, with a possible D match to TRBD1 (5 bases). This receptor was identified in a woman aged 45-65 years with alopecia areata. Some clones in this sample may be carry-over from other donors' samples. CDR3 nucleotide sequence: TGTGCCATCAGTGAATCGAGGGGCACTGAAGCTTTCTTT. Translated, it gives CAISESRGTEAFF.